Listed here are 27 T cell receptor beta chains from one sample, sequenced in a study of cytomegalovirus exposure and HLA in healthy donors. Both 60 Vbeta primers and 13 Jbeta primers went into the PCR. The data were produced by immunoSEQ multiplex PCR, yet TCRdb's version contains in-frame clones alone and is incomplete. The repertoire has some 150,000 clones, 80% of them found once; the top ten carry 2% to 3%. Sequenced sample: PBMCs. All receptors come from a man aged 50-60 years in good health and CMV-seronegative.

The gene calls are TRBV6-1 and TRBJ2-1, with 8 bases matching TRBD1. Trimming removed 9 bases from V and 3 bases from J; junction bases left unmatched: 4. The CDR3 totals 13 residues. The germline gives CDR1 MNHNS, CDR2 SASEGT. CDR3 in DNA: TGTGCCAGTAGACAGGGGAACTACAATGAGCAGTTCTTC. It encodes CASRQGNYNEQFF.

The chain is built from TRBV28 and TRBJ1-5; D is unresolved. Trimming cost V 1 base and J 4 bases, with 5 bases left between them. Germline V gene sequence: CDR1 MDHEN, CDR2 SYDVKM. The CDR3 contains 13 residues. The CDR3 DNA reads as TGTGCCAGCAGTTTATTCCGTAATCAGCCCCAGCATTTT. This codes for CASSLFRNQPQHF. Variable domain in full (rest from reference TRBV28 and TRBJ1-5): DVKVTQSSRYLVKRTGEKVFLECVQDMDHENMFWYRQDPGLGLRLIYFSYDVKMKEKGDIPEGYSVSREKKERFSLILESASTNQTSMYLCASSLFRNQPQHFGDGTRLSIL.

The chain joins TRBV7-6 to TRBJ1-2, with 7 positions matching TRBD1. This CDR3 region has 16 residues. Unmatched junction bases numbered 19, after V lost 5 bases and J lost 10 bases. Germline CDR1 is SGHVS and CDR2 is FNYEAQ. This CDR3 reads CASSRTYTDRVPAYTF. The CDR3 DNA sequence: TGTGCCAGCAGCCGAACATACACAGACAGGGTGCCCGCCTACACCTTC.

This chain connects TRBV7-9 to TRBJ2-7; 7 nucleotides match TRBD2. Unmatched junction bases numbered 9, after V lost 1 base and J lost 3 bases. Germline CDR1 SEHNR, CDR2 FQNEAQ (reference sequence). The CDR3 contains 16 residues. The CDR3 loop is CASSLEAGRGSYEQYF. The CDR3 DNA is TGTGCCAGCAGCTTAGAGGCAGGGCGCGGGAGCTACGAGCAGTACTTC.

The chain combines TRBV7-9 with TRBJ1-2, with D tentatively TRBD1 (6 bases). The V end was cut by 7 bases, the J end by 2 bases, with 11 bases between. The CDR3 has 13 residues. The germline V gene has CDR1 SEHNR and CDR2 FQNEAQ (reference sequence). The CDR3 DNA follows: TGTGCCAGCAACCTGCAGGGGAACTATGGCTACACCTTC. Translated, it gives CASNLQGNYGYTF.

This chain joins TRBV18 and TRBJ2-7; D uncertain. In germline, CDR1 is KGHSH, CDR2 LQKENI. The germline V and J ends were trimmed by 5 bases and 1 base, with 15 bases remaining between them. There are 15 residues in the CDR3. Here the CDR3 reads CASSVSLGGSYEQYF. The CDR3 DNA reads TGTGCCAGCTCAGTTTCGCTTGGCGGATCCTACGAGCAGTACTTC.

The CDR3 DNA follows: TGTGCCACTCTACTAGGGGGGGCTAACACTGAAGCTTTCTTT. Encoded protein: CATLLGGANTEAFF. The chain is built from TRBV7-2 and TRBJ1-1, with TRBD1 as a possible D gene (6 bases). The CDR3 consists of 14 residues. V was cut by 10 bases and J by 2 bases, with 17 bases left in between. CDR1 and CDR2 from the germline V gene are SGHTA and FQGNSA.

V gene TRBV29-1 combines with J gene TRBJ2-7; 7 bases line up with TRBD2. J gave up 2 bases and V 3 bases, and 1 base lay outside the gene matches. Germline CDR1 is SQVTM and CDR2 is ANQGSEA. This CDR3 comprises 12 residues. In DNA form, the CDR3 reads TGCAGCGTTGAGGGGGGGACCTACGAGCAGTACTTC. Its protein product is CSVEGGTYEQYF.

This chain links TRBV5-4 with TRBJ1-1; D is perhaps TRBD1 (6 bases). The germline gives CDR1 SGHNT, CDR2 YYREEE (reference sequence). V lost 3 bases to trimming and J lost 0 bases, with 9 bases between them. This CDR3 has 14 amino acids. CDR3 nucleotide sequence: TGTGCCAGCAGCTGGGACACCATGAACACTGAAGCTTTCTTT. This translates into CASSWDTMNTEAFF.

CDR3 amino acids: CASSLGGQGSNYGYTF. As DNA, the CDR3 is TGCGCCAGCAGCTTGGGCGGACAGGGGTCTAACTATGGCTACACCTTC. The chain joins TRBV5-1 to TRBJ1-2; the match to TRBD1 covers 9 bases. V was clipped by 0 bases and J by 0 bases; unmatched bases: 3. CDR3 length: 16 residues. Germline V gene data show CDR1 as SGHRS and CDR2 as YFSETQ.

On this clone: The sample contains more than one DNA sequence encoding this CDR3. This chain links TRBV2 with TRBJ2-1, with TRBD2 identical over 7 bases. Germline V CDR1 and CDR2: SNHLY, FYNNEI. CDR3 length equals 15 residues. Trimming cost V 4 bases and J 5 bases; bases outside gene matches: 8. The CDR3 sequence: CASSAPPGLNNEQFF. CDR3 DNA: TGTGCCAGCAGTGCACCCCCGGGACTAAACAATGAGCAGTTCTTC.

The J gene is TRBJ1-2, the V gene TRBV5-1, with TRBD1 matching 8 bases. The CDR3 loop spans 16 amino acids. Losses at the gene ends were 4 bases for V and 4 bases for J; bases not matched to a gene: 12. The germline CDR1 and CDR2 sequences are SGHRS and YFSETQ. The CDR3 sequence is CASSTGQGFGIYGYTF. In DNA, the CDR3 is TGCGCCAGCAGCACTGGACAGGGTTTCGGAATCTATGGCTACACCTTC.

V and J are TRBV29-1 and TRBJ1-1, with a tentative D call TRBD1 (5 bases). V shed 4 bases and J shed 4 bases, with 10 bases lying between them. This CDR3 has 12 amino acids. Germline-derived CDR1 and CDR2 are SQVTM and ANQGSEA. This chain's CDR3 is CSVAQGGTEAFF. The DNA of the CDR3 is TGCAGCGTTGCGCAGGGAGGCACTGAAGCTTTCTTT. The entire variable domain, with the rest obtained from reference TRBV29-1 and TRBJ1-1, is as follows: SAVISQKPSRDICQRGTSLTIQCQVDSQVTMMFWYRQQPGQSLTLIATANQGSEATYESGFVIDKFPISRPNLTFSTLTVSNMSPEDSSIYLCSVAQGGTEAFFGQGTRLTVV.

This chain uses TRBV10-1 with TRBJ1-1; 11 bases line up with TRBD1. Per germline, CDR1 WNHNN and CDR2 SYGVQD (reference sequence). CDR3 length: 22 residues. V trimming: 0 bases; J trimming: 7 bases; junction bases outside the gene matches: 25. CDR3 sequence: CASSESPGQGGGRGVPDGEAFF. The DNA for the CDR3 is TGCGCCAGCAGTGAGTCGCCGGGACAGGGGGGAGGCAGAGGTGTCCCGGACGGTGAAGCTTTCTTT.

V gene TRBV6-6 combines with J gene TRBJ2-6, with D hard to call. V lost 2 bases to trimming and J lost 2 bases, with 7 bases between them. This CDR3 spans 15 amino acids. Germline V gene lookup returns CDR1 MNHNY and CDR2 SVGAGI (reference sequence). CDR3 sequence: CASSYGRTGANVLTF. CDR3 DNA: TGTGCCAGCAGTTACGGCAGGACTGGGGCCAACGTCCTGACTTTC.

The gene calls are TRBV7-2 and TRBJ2-5; TRBD1 agrees at 9 bases. Germline-derived CDR1 and CDR2 are SGHTA and FQGNSA. This CDR3 spans 14 amino acids. V shed 4 bases and J 5 bases; nucleotides not matched to a gene: 5. The CDR3 is CASSSDRGRETQYF. As DNA, the CDR3 is TGTGCCAGCAGCTCGGACAGGGGACGGGAGACCCAGTACTTC.

The chain has TRBV28 and TRBJ2-7, with D possibly being TRBD2 (6 bases). Trimming removed 3 bases from V and 8 bases from J, with 14 bases in between. Germline CDR1 is MDHEN and CDR2 is SYDVKM. The CDR3 has 13 amino acids. The CDR3 sequence is CASSLFLAKKQYF. CDR3 in DNA: TGTGCCAGCAGTTTGTTTCTAGCGAAGAAGCAGTACTTC. The variable domain in full, completed from reference TRBV28 and TRBJ2-7, reads DVKVTQSSRYLVKRTGEKVFLECVQDMDHENMFWYRQDPGLGLRLIYFSYDVKMKEKGDIPEGYSVSREKKERFSLILESASTNQTSMYLCASSLFLAKKQYFGPGTRLTVT.

V is TRBV5-1 and J is TRBJ2-7; TRBD1 matches 7 bases. CDR3 length: 16 residues. V shed 3 bases and J 4 bases; nucleotides not matched to a gene: 13. The germline CDR1 and CDR2 sequences are SGHRS and YFSETQ. This CDR3 is CASSSGQDLSPYEQYF. Written as DNA, the CDR3 is TGCGCCAGCAGCTCTGGACAGGACCTCTCCCCTTACGAGCAGTACTTC.

The V gene is TRBV27, the J gene TRBJ2-7, with 7 bases lining up with TRBD1. The CDR3 has 16 residues. The J segment lost 5 bases and the V segment lost 6 bases, leaving 16 bases of the junction unmatched. CDR1 is MNHEY, CDR2 SMNVEV, per germline (reference sequence). CDR3 nucleotides: TGTGCCAGCAGCTGGGTGGCGACAGGGATTCGTCACGAGCAGTACTTC. This encodes CASSWVATGIRHEQYF.

This chain links TRBV7-9 with TRBJ2-7, with D unresolved. V lost 5 bases and J lost 5, with 7 bases in between. CDR1 is SEHNR, CDR2 FQNEAQ, per germline (reference sequence). This CDR3 has 11 residues. CDR3 in DNA: TGTGCCAGCAGCAATATCGACGAGCAGTACTTC. Protein product: CASSNIDEQYF.

Here the CDR3 reads CASSPGLVTTDTQYF. The CDR3 DNA reads as TGTGCCAGCTCTCCGGGACTAGTGACGACAGATACGCAGTATTTT. V and J are TRBV2 and TRBJ2-3; 8 nucleotides match TRBD2. With V trimmed by 8 bases and J by 3 bases, 10 bases remained unmatched. CDR1 and CDR2 (germline): SNHLY, FYNNEI. The CDR3 totals 15 residues.

The chain uses TRBV28 and TRBJ1-5; 8 bases map to TRBD1. The CDR3 sequence is 15 residues long. J gave up 4 bases and V 10 bases, and 12 bases lay outside the gene matches. Germline values: CDR1 MDHEN, CDR2 SYDVKM. CDR3 amino acids: CATRPGQGGNQPQHF. Written as DNA, the CDR3 is TGTGCCACCCGACCAGGACAGGGAGGGAATCAGCCCCAGCATTTT.

V and J are TRBV6-1 and TRBJ1-3; D uncertain. Germline assignment: CDR1 MNHNS and CDR2 SASEGT. The V gene lost 2 bases and the J gene lost 0 bases, with 8 bases spanning the gap. The CDR3 totals 15 residues. Here the CDR3 reads CASSESESSGNTIYF. As DNA, the CDR3 is TGTGCCAGCAGTGAATCCGAGAGCTCTGGAAACACCATATATTTT.

In its sample, this clone was seen a few times. The chain recombines TRBV6-4 with TRBJ2-2; 9 bases are a match to TRBD2. The V and J ends lost 5 bases and 5 bases, in that order; junction bases with no gene match: 9. The CDR3 is 16 amino acids. Germline V gene lookup returns CDR1 MRHNA and CDR2 SNTAGT. In DNA form, the CDR3 reads TGTGCCAGCAGTCCGACAGCGGGAGGACGGACCGGGGAGCTGTTTTTT. Translating gives CASSPTAGGRTGELFF.

The chain joins TRBV5-1 to TRBJ1-2, with no clear D. The CDR3 contains 14 residues. Germline V gene data show CDR1 as SGHRS and CDR2 as YFSETQ. V was pared by 0 bases and J by 8 bases, with 14 bases between. The CDR3 loop reads CASSLVGEGGGYTF. The CDR3 nucleotides are TGCGCCAGCAGCTTGGTCGGAGAAGGAGGGGGCTACACCTTC.

This clone was detected once. This chain links TRBV18 with TRBJ1-2; 9 positions agree with TRBD1. The ends lost 2 bases at V and 8 bases at J; junction bases unmatched: 3. The CDR3 is 13 amino acids. The V gene's germline CDR1 is KGHSH and CDR2 LQKENI. The CDR3 spells CASSPKTGGGYTF. CDR3 sequence (DNA): TGTGCCAGCTCACCAAAGACAGGGGGAGGCTACACCTTC.

This clone was detected only a few times. CDR3 in amino acids: CASSGGGYTDTQYF. The CDR3 DNA is TGTGCCAGCAGCGGAGGGGGTTACACAGATACGCAGTATTTT. The chain uses TRBV9 and TRBJ2-3, with D tentatively TRBD1 (6 bases). Germline loops: CDR1 SGDLS, CDR2 YYNGEE. The CDR3 has 14 amino acids. V lost 3 bases, J lost 2 bases, and 10 bases lay in between.